This T cell receptor (beta chain) was sequenced in a study of cytomegalovirus exposure and HLA in healthy donors. In the study overall: Earlier results showed 90 million to 130 million unique TCR beta sequences derived from roughly 190 million T cells. Study-wide results and caveats: CMV serostatus was the only recorded immune exposure for donors. The study recorded 160 or so TCR beta chains that were cytomegalovirus-associated. Presence/absence analyses treated sequencing depth as roughly uniform across donors.

Both 60 Vbeta primers and 13 Jbeta primers went into the PCR. Profiled with immunoSEQ multiplex PCR; TCRdb holds only in-frame clones, not every one. The repertoire holds some 160,000 clones, with 80% to 90% as singletons. CDR3 size: 17 residues. CDR1 and CDR2 from the germline V gene are MDHEN and SYDVKM. Losses at the gene ends were 4 bases for V and 1 base for J; bases not matched to a gene: 5. To note about this clone: Its specificity is not known.

This rearrangement joins TRBV28 to TRBJ2-3, with 13 bases aligning to TRBD2. The sequenced sample consisted of PBMCs. This TCR was recovered from a woman in her forties in good health and CMV-seropositive. CDR3 DNA: TGTGCCAGCAGTTCTGTCACTAGCGGGGGGGGCACAGATACGCAGTATTTT. This sequence encodes CASSSVTSGGGTDTQYF. The variable domain in full, completed from reference TRBV28 and TRBJ2-3, reads DVKVTQSSRYLVKRTGEKVFLECVQDMDHENMFWYRQDPGLGLRLIYFSYDVKMKEKGDIPEGYSVSREKKERFSLILESASTNQTSMYLCASSSVTSGGGTDTQYFGPGTRLTVL.